This T cell receptor beta chain was found in a study of spatial heterogeneity in lung cancer. Germline assignment: CDR1 MNHEY and CDR2 SVGAGI. The CDR3 consists of 15 residues. After removal of 2 bases from V and 10 bases from J, the junction contained 6 bases not matched to a gene. The time point: sample taken at primary tumor resection. A total of around 72 untreated early-stage non-small cell lung cancer patients served as donors. Whole RNA obtained from tumor, nontumor lung or frozen PBMC underwent sequencing without sorting. This clonotype was found many times. TCRdb processed the 5' RACE reads anew with MiXCR; each CDR3 protein has one entry. The repertoire consists of tens of thousands of distinct CDR3 sequences, with just under 6% occurring once and the leading ten covering roughly 36%.

The TCR was taken from a male donor with early-stage non-small cell lung cancer. This chain connects TRBV6-5 to TRBJ1-6, with 9 positions matching TRBD1. This specimen consisted of PBMCs, obtained at surgery. The CDR3 nucleotides are TGTGCCAGCAGTTACGGACAGGGGACGGGGTCACCCCTCCACTTT. This gives the protein CASSYGQGTGSPLHF.